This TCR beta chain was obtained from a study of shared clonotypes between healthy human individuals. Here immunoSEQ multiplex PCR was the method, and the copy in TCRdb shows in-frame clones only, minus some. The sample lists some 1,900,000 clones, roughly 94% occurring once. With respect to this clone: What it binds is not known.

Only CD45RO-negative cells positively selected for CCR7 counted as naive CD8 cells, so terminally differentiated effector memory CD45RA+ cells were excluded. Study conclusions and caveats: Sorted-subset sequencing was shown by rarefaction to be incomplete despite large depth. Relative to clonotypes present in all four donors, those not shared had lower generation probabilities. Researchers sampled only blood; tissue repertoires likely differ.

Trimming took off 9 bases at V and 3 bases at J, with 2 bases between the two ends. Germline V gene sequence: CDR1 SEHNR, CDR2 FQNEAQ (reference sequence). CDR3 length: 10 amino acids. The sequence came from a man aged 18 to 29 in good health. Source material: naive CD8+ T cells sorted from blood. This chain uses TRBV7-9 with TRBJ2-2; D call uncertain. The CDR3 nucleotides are TGTGCCAGTTACACCGGGGAGCTGTTTTTT. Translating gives CASYTGELFF.